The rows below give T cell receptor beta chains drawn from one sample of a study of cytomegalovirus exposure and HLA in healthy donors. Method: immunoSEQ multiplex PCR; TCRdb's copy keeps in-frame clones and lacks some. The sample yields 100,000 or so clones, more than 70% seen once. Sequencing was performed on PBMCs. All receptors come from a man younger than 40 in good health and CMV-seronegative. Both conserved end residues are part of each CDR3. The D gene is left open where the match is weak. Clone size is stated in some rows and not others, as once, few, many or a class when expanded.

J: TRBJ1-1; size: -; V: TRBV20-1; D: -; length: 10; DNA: TGCAGTGCACCAGACACTGAAGCTTTCTTT; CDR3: CSAPDTEAFF
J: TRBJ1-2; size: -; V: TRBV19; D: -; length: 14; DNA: TGTGCCAGTAGTATCTTATCCAGCACTAATGGCTACACCTTC; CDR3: CASSILSSTNGYTF
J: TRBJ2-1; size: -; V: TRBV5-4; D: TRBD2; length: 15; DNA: TGTGCCAGCAAACTGTGGGGGGGAACCAACAATGAGCAGTTCTTC; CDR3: CASKLWGGTNNEQFF
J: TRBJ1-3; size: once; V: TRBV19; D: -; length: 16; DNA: TGTGCCAGTAGTATAGATGGGGGCGCATCTGGAAACACCATATATTTT; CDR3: CASSIDGGASGNTIYF
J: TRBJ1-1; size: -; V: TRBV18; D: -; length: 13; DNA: TGTGCCAGCTCGACAGTTGGGAACACTGAAGCTTTCTTT; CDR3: CASSTVGNTEAFF
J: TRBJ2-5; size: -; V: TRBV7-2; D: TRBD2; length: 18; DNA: TGTGCCAGCAGCTTAGATCCGGGACTAGCGGGGCCTCAAGAGACCCAGTACTTC; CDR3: CASSLDPGLAGPQETQYF
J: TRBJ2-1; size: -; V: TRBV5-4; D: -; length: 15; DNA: TGTGCCAGCAGTTTCAGCACAGGCGACTACAATGAGCAGTTCTTC; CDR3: CASSFSTGDYNEQFF
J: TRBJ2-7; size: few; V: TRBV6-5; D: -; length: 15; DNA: TGTGCCAGCAGTTACCAGCGGGCTGACTCCTACGAGCAGTACTTC; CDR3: CASSYQRADSYEQYF
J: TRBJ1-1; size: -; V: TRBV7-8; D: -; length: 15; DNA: -; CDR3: CASSFGVGRGAGTFF
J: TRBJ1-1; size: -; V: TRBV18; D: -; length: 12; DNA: TGTGCCAGCTCACTTGACAGAGGAGAAGCTTTCTTT; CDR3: CASSLDRGEAFF
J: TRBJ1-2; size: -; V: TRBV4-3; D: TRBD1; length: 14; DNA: TGCGCCAGCAGCCGCCCGGGACAGAACTATGGCTACACCTTC; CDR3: CASSRPGQNYGYTF
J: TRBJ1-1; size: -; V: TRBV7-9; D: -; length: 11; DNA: TGTGCCAGCAATCTACAGGGCCCAGCTTTCTTT; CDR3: CASNLQGPAFF
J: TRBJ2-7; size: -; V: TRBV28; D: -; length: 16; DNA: TGTGCCAGCCGGTGGGGGGTTGGGGGGATGGCGGGGGAGCAGTACTTC; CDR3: CASRWGVGGMAGEQYF
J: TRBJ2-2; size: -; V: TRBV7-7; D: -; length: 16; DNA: TGTGCCAGCAGCGACGGCCGGACACCGAACACCGGGGAGCTGTTTTTT; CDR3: CASSDGRTPNTGELFF
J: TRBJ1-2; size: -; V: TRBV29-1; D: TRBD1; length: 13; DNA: TGCAGCGTGCGGAGGGGGCAGGACTATGGCTACACCTTC; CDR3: CSVRRGQDYGYTF
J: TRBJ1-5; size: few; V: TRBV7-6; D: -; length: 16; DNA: TGTGCCAGCAGCCCAGTGGGGGGATATAGCAATCAGCCCCAGCATTTT; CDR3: CASSPVGGYSNQPQHF
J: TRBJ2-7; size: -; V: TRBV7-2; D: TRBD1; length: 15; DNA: TGTGCCAGCAGCCTTGACAGGACAGGGTCTCGCGAGCAGTACTTC; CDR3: CASSLDRTGSREQYF
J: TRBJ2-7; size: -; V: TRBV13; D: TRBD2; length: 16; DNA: TGTGCCAGCAGCTCCAACCTAGCGGGGGTCTCCTACGAGCAGTACTTC; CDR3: CASSSNLAGVSYEQYF
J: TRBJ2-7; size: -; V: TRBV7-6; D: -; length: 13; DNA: TGTGCCAGCAGCGCAGGGTATTCTTACGAGCAGTACTTC; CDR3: CASSAGYSYEQYF
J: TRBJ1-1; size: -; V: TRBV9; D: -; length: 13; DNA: TGTGCCAGCAGCGCCCACAAGGAGGCTGAAGCTTTCTTT; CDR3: CASSAHKEAEAFF
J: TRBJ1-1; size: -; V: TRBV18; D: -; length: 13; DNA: TGTGCCAGCTCACCGTCCAGGGATTCTGAAGCTTTCTTT; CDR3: CASSPSRDSEAFF
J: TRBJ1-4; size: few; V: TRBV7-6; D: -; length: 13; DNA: TGTGCCAGCAGCTTAATCAGTAATGAAAAACTGTTTTTT; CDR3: CASSLISNEKLFF
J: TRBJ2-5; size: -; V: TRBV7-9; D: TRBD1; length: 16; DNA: TGTGCCAGCAGCACACACACCGGGACAGTCGGAGAGACCCAGTACTTC; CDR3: CASSTHTGTVGETQYF
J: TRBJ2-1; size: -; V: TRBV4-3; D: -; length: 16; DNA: TGCGCCAGCAGGCTCACCGAGACAAACTCCTACAATGAGCAGTTCTTC; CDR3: CASRLTETNSYNEQFF
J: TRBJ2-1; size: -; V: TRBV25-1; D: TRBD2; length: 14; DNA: TGTGCCAGCAGTGTAAGCGGGAGCTACAATGAGCAGTTCTTC; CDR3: CASSVSGSYNEQFF
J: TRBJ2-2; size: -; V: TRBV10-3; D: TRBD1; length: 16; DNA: TGTGCCATCAGTCAGGGGGCGGGGACGAACACCGGGGAGCTGTTTTTT; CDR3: CAISQGAGTNTGELFF
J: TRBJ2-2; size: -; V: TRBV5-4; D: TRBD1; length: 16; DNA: TGTGCCAGCCGGGATCTGGGACAGGGGAACACCGGGGAGCTGTTTTTT; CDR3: CASRDLGQGNTGELFF
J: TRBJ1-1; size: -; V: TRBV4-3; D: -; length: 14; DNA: TGCGCCAGCAGCCAAGATCCAGGGCGAGGAGAAGCTTTCTTT; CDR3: CASSQDPGRGEAFF
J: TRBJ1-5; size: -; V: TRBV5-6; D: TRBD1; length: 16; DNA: TGTGCCAGCAGCTTTCCCCCGACAGGGATGGGGCAGCCCCAGCATTTT; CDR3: CASSFPPTGMGQPQHF
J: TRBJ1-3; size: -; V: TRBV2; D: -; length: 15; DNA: TGTGCCAGCAGTGACCCAGGGGATATTGGAAACACCATATATTTT; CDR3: CASSDPGDIGNTIYF
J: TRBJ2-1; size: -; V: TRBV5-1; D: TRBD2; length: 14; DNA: TGCGCCAGCACCCCGGGACTAGCGGGCAATGAGCAGTTCTTC; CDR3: CASTPGLAGNEQFF
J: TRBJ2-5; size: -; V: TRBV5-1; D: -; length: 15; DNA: TGCGCCAGCAGCCCCTCCGGGACTCTCGGGGAGACCCAGTACTTC; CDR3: CASSPSGTLGETQYF
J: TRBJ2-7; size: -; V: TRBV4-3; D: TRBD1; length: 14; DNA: TGCGCCAGCAGCCACGGACAGGGGAACTACGAGCAGTACTTC; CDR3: CASSHGQGNYEQYF
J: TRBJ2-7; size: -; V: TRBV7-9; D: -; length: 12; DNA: TGTGCCAGCAGCTCGACAGGTTACGAGCAGTACTTC; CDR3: CASSSTGYEQYF
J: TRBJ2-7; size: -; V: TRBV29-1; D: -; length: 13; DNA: TGCAGCGTTGTGAGCGGAAGCTCCTACGAGCAGTACTTC; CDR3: CSVVSGSSYEQYF
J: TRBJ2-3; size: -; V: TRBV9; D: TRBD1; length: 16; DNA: TGTGCCAGCAGCTCCAGGGGGCATGAAGCAACAGATACGCAGTATTTT; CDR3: CASSSRGHEATDTQYF
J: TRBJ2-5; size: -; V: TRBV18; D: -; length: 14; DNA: TGTGCCAGCTCACTTACAGGGATTCAAGAGACCCAGTACTTC; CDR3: CASSLTGIQETQYF
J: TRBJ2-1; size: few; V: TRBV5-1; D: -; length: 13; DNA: TGCGCCAGCAGCAGCCCAGGGGTCAATGAGCAGTTCTTC; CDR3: CASSSPGVNEQFF
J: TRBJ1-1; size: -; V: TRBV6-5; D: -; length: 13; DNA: TGTGCCAGCAGTCAACCGGAGGGAACTGAAGCTTTCTTT; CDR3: CASSQPEGTEAFF
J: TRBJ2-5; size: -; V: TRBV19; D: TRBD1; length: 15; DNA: TGTGCCAGTAGTATCCTAGGGACAGATCAAGAGACCCAGTACTTC; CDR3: CASSILGTDQETQYF
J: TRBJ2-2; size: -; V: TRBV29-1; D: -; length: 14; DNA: TGCAGCGTTGAAGGGGGGCACTCCACCGGGGAGCTGTTTTTT; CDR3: CSVEGGHSTGELFF
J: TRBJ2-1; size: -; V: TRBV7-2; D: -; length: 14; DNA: TGTGCCAGCAGCTTAAGCTCCGCTTACAATGAGCAGTTCTTC; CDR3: CASSLSSAYNEQFF
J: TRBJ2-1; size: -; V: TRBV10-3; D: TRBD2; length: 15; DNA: TGTGCCATCAGTGAGGATAGCGGGAGGGGGAATGAGCAGTTCTTC; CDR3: CAISEDSGRGNEQFF
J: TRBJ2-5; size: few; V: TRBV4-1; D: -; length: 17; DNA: TGCGCCAGCAGCGACCGACCTTCTAGGGGGGGCCAAGAGACCCAGTACTTC; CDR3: CASSDRPSRGGQETQYF
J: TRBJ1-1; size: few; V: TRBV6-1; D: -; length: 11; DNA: TGTGCCAGCAGTGTGCGCACTGAAGCTTTCTTT; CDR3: CASSVRTEAFF
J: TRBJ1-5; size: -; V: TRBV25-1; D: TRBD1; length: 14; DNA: TGTGCCAGCAGTGGGGAGGGACAGGTTTCAGCCCAGCATTTT; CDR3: CASSGEGQVSAQHF
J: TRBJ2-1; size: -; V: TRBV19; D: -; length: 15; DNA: TGTGCCAGTAGTATCGATGCGGACTCCTACAATGAGCAGTTCTTC; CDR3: CASSIDADSYNEQFF
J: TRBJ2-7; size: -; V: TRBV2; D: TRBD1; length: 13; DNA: TGTGCCAGCACCGACAGGGTCTCCTACGAGCAGTACTTC; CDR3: CASTDRVSYEQYF
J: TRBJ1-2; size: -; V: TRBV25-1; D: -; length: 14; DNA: TGTGCCAGCAGTGAATATTGGGGAGGCGGTGGCTACACCTTC; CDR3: CASSEYWGGGGYTF
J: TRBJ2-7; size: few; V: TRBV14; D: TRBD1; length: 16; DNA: TGTGCCAGCAGCCTCTTTCCCGGGACAGGGTCCTACGAGCAGTACTTC; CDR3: CASSLFPGTGSYEQYF
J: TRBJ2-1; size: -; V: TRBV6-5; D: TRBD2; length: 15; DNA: TGTGCCAGCAGGCCCGGGACTAGCGGGAGTAATGAGCAGTTCTTC; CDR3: CASRPGTSGSNEQFF
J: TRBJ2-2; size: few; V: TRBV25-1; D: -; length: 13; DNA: TGTGCCAGCAGCTACGGGTGGACCGGGGAGCTGTTTTTT; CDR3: CASSYGWTGELFF